This TCR beta chain was documented in a study of cytomegalovirus exposure and HLA in healthy donors. Study findings and constraints: Analyzed later, association rates of TCRs varied across HLA loci, with DRB1 most and HLA-C fewest. TCR beta V- and J-gene trimming, according to a later analysis, was linked to a missense DCLRE1C variant.

The CDR3 is made up of 15 amino acids. V lost 9 bases to trimming and J lost 9 bases; unmatched junction nucleotides: 16. In germline, CDR1 is MRHNA, CDR2 SNTAGT. About this clone: The antigen remains unidentified.

PCR employed 60 Vbeta and 13 Jbeta primers. The protocol was immunoSEQ multiplex PCR, while the TCRdb copy is restricted to in-frame clones and leaves out a portion. This repertoire includes over 150,000 clones. The sample was PBMCs. The chain employs TRBV6-4 and TRBJ2-1; 8 bases align to TRBD2. The clonotype was recovered from a boy between 10 and 17 years old in good health and CMV-seronegative. The CDR3 reads CASNPEAGGIGEQFF. The CDR3 nucleotides read TGTGCCAGTAATCCGGAGGCGGGGGGTATAGGTGAGCAGTTCTTC.